This T cell receptor beta chain stems from a study of cytomegalovirus exposure and HLA in healthy donors. Study-level background: An early data release held 70 million to 90 million unique TCRs from HLA-typed donors. Study conclusions and caveats: Many donors carried some public TCRs, although rarity characterized most TCR sequences.

CDR1 is SNHLY and CDR2 is FYNNEI in the germline V gene. This CDR3 comprises 15 residues. Turning to this clone: The antigen is not known.

Primers for the PCR totalled 60 Vbeta and 13 Jbeta. Here immunoSEQ multiplex PCR was the method, and the copy in TCRdb shows in-frame clones only, minus some. The sample yields 130,000 or so clones, roughly four fifths seen once. The TCR comes from a woman between 40 and 50 years old in good health and CMV-seronegative. V is TRBV2 and J is TRBJ2-5; TRBD2 matches at 11 bases. The last part of the DNA fits TRBJ2-7 better; the J call may be wrong. Sequenced material: PBMCs. The CDR3 region has the DNA TGTGCCAGCAGATCCGGGACTAGCGGCTACTACGAGCAGTACTTC. It is translated as CASRSGTSGYYEQYF.